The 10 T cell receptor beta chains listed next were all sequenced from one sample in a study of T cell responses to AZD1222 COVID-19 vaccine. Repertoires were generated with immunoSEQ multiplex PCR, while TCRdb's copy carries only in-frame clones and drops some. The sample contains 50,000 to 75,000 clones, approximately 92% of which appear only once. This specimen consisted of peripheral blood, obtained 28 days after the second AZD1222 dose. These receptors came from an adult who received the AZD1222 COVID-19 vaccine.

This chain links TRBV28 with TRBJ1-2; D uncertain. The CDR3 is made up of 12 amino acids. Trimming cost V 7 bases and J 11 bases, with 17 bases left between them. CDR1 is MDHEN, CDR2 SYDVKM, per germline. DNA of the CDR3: TGTGCCAGCATGAAGATAGCGGGGTTTTACACCTTC. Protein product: CASMKIAGFYTF.

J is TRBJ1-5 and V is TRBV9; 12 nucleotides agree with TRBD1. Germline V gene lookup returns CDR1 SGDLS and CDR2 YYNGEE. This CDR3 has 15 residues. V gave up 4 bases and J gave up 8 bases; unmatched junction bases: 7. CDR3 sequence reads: CASSTGQGAGEPQHF. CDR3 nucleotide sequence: TGTGCCAGCAGCACGGGACAGGGGGCTGGAGAGCCCCAGCATTTT.

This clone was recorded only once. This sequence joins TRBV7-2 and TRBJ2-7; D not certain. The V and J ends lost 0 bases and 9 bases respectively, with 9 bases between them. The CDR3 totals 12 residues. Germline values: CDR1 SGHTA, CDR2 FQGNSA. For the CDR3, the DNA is TGTGCCAGCAGCTTAGCGCTTAAGGTGCAGTACTTC. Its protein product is CASSLALKVQYF.

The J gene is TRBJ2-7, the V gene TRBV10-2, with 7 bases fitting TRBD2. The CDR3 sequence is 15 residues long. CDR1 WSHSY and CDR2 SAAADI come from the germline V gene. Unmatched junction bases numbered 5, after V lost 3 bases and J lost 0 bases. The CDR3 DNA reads TGCGCCAGCAGTGAAGGGAGGGTAGGCTCCTACGAGCAGTACTTC. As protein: CASSEGRVGSYEQYF.

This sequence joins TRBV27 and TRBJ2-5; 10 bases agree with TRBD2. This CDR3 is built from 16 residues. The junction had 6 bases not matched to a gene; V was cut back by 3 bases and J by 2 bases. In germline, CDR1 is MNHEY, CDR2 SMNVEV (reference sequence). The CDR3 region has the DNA TGTGCCAGCAGTTTCCTCATGACTAGCGGGCAAGAGACCCAGTACTTC. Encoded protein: CASSFLMTSGQETQYF.

CDR3 residues: CASSLGAGVYNEQFF. DNA of the CDR3: TGCGCCAGCAGCTTGGGAGCGGGGGTCTACAATGAGCAGTTCTTC. The chain links TRBV5-1 to TRBJ2-1, with 8 bases fitting TRBD2. CDR3 length: 15 residues. J gave up 3 bases and V 0 bases, and 2 bases lay outside the gene matches. Germline assignment: CDR1 SGHRS and CDR2 YFSETQ. Full variable domain (remainder filled in from reference TRBV5-1 and TRBJ2-1): KAGVTQTPRYLIKTRGQQVTLSCSPISGHRSVSWYQQTPGQGLQFLFEYFSETQRNKGNFPGRFSGRQFSNSRSEMNVSTLELGDSALYLCASSLGAGVYNEQFFGPGTRLTVL.

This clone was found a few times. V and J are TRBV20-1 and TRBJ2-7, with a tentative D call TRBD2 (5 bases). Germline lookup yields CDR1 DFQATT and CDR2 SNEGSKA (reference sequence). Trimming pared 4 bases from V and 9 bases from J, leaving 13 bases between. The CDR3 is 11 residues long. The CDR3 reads CSATLDHGQYF. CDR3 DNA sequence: TGCAGTGCTACACTAGATCATGGGCAGTACTTC.

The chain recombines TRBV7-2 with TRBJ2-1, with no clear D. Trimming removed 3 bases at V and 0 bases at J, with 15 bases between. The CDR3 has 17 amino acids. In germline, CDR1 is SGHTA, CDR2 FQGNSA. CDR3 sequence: CASSFTDPLGSYNEQFF. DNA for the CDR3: TGTGCCAGCAGCTTTACGGACCCTCTCGGCTCCTACAATGAGCAGTTCTTC.

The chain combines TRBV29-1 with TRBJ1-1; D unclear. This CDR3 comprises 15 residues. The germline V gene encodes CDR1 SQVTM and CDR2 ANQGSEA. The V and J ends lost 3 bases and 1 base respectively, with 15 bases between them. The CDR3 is CSVERMALRNTEAFF. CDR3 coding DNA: TGCAGCGTTGAGAGGATGGCACTGAGGAACACTGAAGCTTTCTTT.

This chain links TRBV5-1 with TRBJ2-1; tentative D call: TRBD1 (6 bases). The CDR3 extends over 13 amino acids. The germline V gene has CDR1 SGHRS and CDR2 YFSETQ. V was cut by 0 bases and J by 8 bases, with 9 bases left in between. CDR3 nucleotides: TGCGCCAGCAGCTTGGACAGGGACCATGAGCAGTTCTTC. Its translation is CASSLDRDHEQFF.